The 16 T cell receptor beta chains listed next were all sequenced from one sample in a study of blood T cell repertoires in COVID-19. Assay: immunoSEQ multiplex PCR; the TCRdb copy retains only in-frame clones and omits some. The table shows 130,000 or so clones, with around 88% occurring only once. The sequenced sample consisted of peripheral blood. Receptor source: a woman aged 60-75 years with acute or convalescent COVID-19.

V gene TRBV6-2 or TRBV6-3 combines with J gene TRBJ2-1, with 11 bases lining up with TRBD2. The CDR3 loop spans 16 amino acids. Trimming removed 2 bases from V and 7 bases from J; junction bases left unmatched: 7. Germline CDR1 is MNHEY and CDR2 is SVGEGT. The CDR3 region has the DNA TGTGCCAGCAGTTACGGAATAGCGGGGGGGCAAAATGAGCAGTTCTTC. Amino acids: CASSYGIAGGQNEQFF.

CDR3 sequence reads: CAWSPALGTRTGNTIYF. The CDR3 DNA reads TGTGCCTGGAGCCCGGCTCTGGGGACTCGGACTGGAAACACCATATATTTT. This sequence joins TRBV30 and TRBJ1-3; a weak D match, TRBD1 (5 bases). With 3 bases removed from V and 2 bases from J, the gap between germline ends came to 20 bases. This CDR3 has 17 amino acids. Germline V gene lookup returns CDR1 GTSNPN and CDR2 SVGIG (reference sequence). Full variable domain (missing parts from reference TRBV30 and TRBJ1-3): SQTIHQWPATLVQPVGSPLSLECTVEGTSNPNLYWYRQAAGRGLQLLFYSVGIGQISSEVPQNLSASRPQDRQFILSSKKLLLSDSGFYLCAWSPALGTRTGNTIYFGEGSWLTVV.

The chain recombines TRBV5-1 with TRBJ1-2; D remains unclear. Deletions cut 2 bases from V and 4 bases from J, with 12 bases between. This CDR3 has 14 residues. In germline, CDR1 is SGHRS, CDR2 YFSETQ. In DNA, the CDR3 is TGCGCCAGCAGCTTCGAGGTGACCGCCTATGGCTACACCTTC. It specifies CASSFEVTAYGYTF.

V gene TRBV7-6 combines with J gene TRBJ2-2; 8 bases map to TRBD1. The CDR3 contains 17 residues. CDR1 is SGHVS and CDR2 is FNYEAQ in the germline V gene. The ends lost 2 bases at V and 1 base at J; junction bases unmatched: 6. CDR3 region: CASSLYMGQENTGELFF. As DNA, the CDR3 is TGTGCCAGCAGCTTATATATGGGACAGGAGAACACCGGGGAGCTGTTTTTT.

This clone has a single count. The V and J genes are TRBV7-2 and TRBJ1-5; D remains ambiguous. The CDR3 sequence is 14 residues long. Germline CDR1 reads SGHTA; CDR2 reads FQGNSA. The V gene lost 6 bases and the J gene lost 6 bases, with 15 bases spanning the gap. The CDR3 DNA reads TGTGCCAGCAGGCAGCACGGGGTAGGTCAGCCCCAGCATTTT. Its translation: CASRQHGVGQPQHF.

The V call is TRBV6-1, the J call TRBJ2-3, with 7 bases that match TRBD2. Germline V gives CDR1 MNHNS, CDR2 SASEGT. The CDR3 consists of 15 residues. Unmatched junction bases numbered 8, after V lost 7 bases and J lost 1 base. The CDR3 DNA reads as TGTGCCAGCACCACGGGGGGAAGGGGCACAGATACGCAGTATTTT. It yields the protein CASTTGGRGTDTQYF.

This clone turned up a few times. The V and J genes are TRBV3-1 (or the pseudogene TRBV3-2) and TRBJ1-6, with a weak D call TRBD1 (6 bases). V gave up 1 base and J gave up 0 bases, with 13 bases separating them. From germline, CDR1 is LGHDT and CDR2 YNNKEL (reference sequence). The CDR3 spans 18 residues. In DNA form, the CDR3 reads TGTGCCAGCAGCCAAGGGACAGCTGAAAGCTCCTATAATTCACCCCTCCACTTT. Protein product: CASSQGTAESSYNSPLHF.

The rearrangement uses TRBV4-3 and TRBJ1-1; D is possibly TRBD1 (5 bases). The ends were cut back, 0 bases at V and 0 bases at J, with 8 bases in the middle. Germline-derived CDR1 and CDR2 are LGHNA and YSLEER. The CDR3 length is 15 residues. In DNA form, the CDR3 reads TGCGCCAGCAGCCAAGACCGGGGGGTGAACACTGAAGCTTTCTTT. It yields the protein CASSQDRGVNTEAFF.

The chain has TRBV18 and TRBJ2-1; 12 bases are shared with TRBD2. The CDR3 has 15 residues. V trimming: 4 bases; J trimming: 8 bases; junction bases outside the gene matches: 6. In germline, CDR1 is KGHSH, CDR2 LQKENI. Here the CDR3 reads CASSQSSGGADEQFF. CDR3 DNA: TGTGCCAGCTCACAGTCTAGCGGGGGGGCTGATGAGCAGTTCTTC.

J is TRBJ2-7 and V is TRBV4-2, with 8 bases fitting TRBD1. The V and J ends lost 1 base and 1 base, in that order; junction bases with no gene match: 6. Per the germline V gene, CDR1 is LGHNA and CDR2 is YNFKEQ. CDR3 length equals 16 residues. The CDR3 loop is CASSQVTGTGSYEQYF. The CDR3 nucleotides are TGTGCCAGCAGCCAAGTGACCGGGACAGGTTCCTACGAGCAGTACTTC.

The CDR3 here is CASSYRGHGYTF. The CDR3 DNA reads TGTGCCAGCAGTTACAGGGGGCATGGCTACACCTTC. V and J are TRBV6-5 and TRBJ1-2; 7 bases fit TRBD1. The trim removed 2 bases at V and 6 bases at J, leaving 0 bases unmatched. The length of the CDR3 is 12 residues. Germline lookup yields CDR1 MNHEY and CDR2 SVGAGI.

This clone appeared once. V gene TRBV6-1 combines with J gene TRBJ2-7; D is unresolved. In germline, CDR1 is MNHNS, CDR2 SASEGT. The germline V and J ends were trimmed by 2 bases and 4 bases, with 9 bases remaining between them. The CDR3 runs to 13 residues. The chain's CDR3 is CASSESRPYEQYF. The CDR3 region has the DNA TGTGCCAGCAGTGAATCGCGGCCATACGAGCAGTACTTC.

The CDR3 coding sequence is TGTGCCACCGACGGGCAGGGGTTCACTGAAGCTTTCTTT. This encodes CATDGQGFTEAFF. The chain carries TRBV2 and TRBJ1-1; D is possibly TRBD1 (6 bases). The CDR3 has 13 residues. Per the germline V gene, CDR1 is SNHLY and CDR2 is FYNNEI. V was trimmed by 10 bases and J by 4 bases, leaving 16 bases between them.

The genes are TRBV27 and TRBJ1-2; tentatively, D is TRBD1 (5 bases). Trimming removed 4 bases at V and 1 base at J, with 10 bases between. The CDR3 runs 14 residues. The V gene's germline CDR1 is MNHEY and CDR2 SMNVEV (reference sequence). The CDR3 sequence is CASSSIRDNYGYTF. The CDR3 coding sequence is TGTGCCAGCAGTTCAATCAGGGATAACTATGGCTACACCTTC.

Of note for this clone: Other DNA sequences within the sample encode an identical CDR3. The J gene is TRBJ1-1, the V gene TRBV5-1; 7 nucleotides align to TRBD1. CDR3 length: 15 residues. CDR1 and CDR2 from the germline V gene are SGHRS and YFSETQ. J was trimmed by 5 bases and V by 3 bases; bases with no gene match: 10. The DNA for the CDR3 is TGCGCCAGCAGCTCCTACGACAGGGCGGGAACTGAAGCTTTCTTT. This gives the protein CASSSYDRAGTEAFF.

V gene TRBV3-1 (or the pseudogene TRBV3-2) combines with J gene TRBJ2-1; possibly TRBD2 for D (5 bases). The CDR3 is 15 residues long. In germline, CDR1 is LGHDT, CDR2 YNNKEL (reference sequence). Trimming removed 4 bases at V and 8 bases at J, with 18 bases between. DNA of the CDR3: TGTGCCAGCAGCCCGGCGGAGGTGGTACGGGATGAGCAGTTCTTC. Protein sequence: CASSPAEVVRDEQFF.